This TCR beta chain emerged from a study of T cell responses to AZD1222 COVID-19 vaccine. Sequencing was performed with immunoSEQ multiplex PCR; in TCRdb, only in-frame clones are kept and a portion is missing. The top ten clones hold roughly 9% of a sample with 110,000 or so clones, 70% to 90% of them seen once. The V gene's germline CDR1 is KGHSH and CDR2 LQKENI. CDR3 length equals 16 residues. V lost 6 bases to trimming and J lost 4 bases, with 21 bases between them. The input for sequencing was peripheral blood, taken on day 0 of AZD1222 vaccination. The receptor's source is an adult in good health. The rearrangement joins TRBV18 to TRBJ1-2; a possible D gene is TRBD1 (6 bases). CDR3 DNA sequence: TGTGCCAGCTCTCCTTATACGGGACACGAGAGCTATGGCTACACCTTC. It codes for CASSPYTGHESYGYTF.